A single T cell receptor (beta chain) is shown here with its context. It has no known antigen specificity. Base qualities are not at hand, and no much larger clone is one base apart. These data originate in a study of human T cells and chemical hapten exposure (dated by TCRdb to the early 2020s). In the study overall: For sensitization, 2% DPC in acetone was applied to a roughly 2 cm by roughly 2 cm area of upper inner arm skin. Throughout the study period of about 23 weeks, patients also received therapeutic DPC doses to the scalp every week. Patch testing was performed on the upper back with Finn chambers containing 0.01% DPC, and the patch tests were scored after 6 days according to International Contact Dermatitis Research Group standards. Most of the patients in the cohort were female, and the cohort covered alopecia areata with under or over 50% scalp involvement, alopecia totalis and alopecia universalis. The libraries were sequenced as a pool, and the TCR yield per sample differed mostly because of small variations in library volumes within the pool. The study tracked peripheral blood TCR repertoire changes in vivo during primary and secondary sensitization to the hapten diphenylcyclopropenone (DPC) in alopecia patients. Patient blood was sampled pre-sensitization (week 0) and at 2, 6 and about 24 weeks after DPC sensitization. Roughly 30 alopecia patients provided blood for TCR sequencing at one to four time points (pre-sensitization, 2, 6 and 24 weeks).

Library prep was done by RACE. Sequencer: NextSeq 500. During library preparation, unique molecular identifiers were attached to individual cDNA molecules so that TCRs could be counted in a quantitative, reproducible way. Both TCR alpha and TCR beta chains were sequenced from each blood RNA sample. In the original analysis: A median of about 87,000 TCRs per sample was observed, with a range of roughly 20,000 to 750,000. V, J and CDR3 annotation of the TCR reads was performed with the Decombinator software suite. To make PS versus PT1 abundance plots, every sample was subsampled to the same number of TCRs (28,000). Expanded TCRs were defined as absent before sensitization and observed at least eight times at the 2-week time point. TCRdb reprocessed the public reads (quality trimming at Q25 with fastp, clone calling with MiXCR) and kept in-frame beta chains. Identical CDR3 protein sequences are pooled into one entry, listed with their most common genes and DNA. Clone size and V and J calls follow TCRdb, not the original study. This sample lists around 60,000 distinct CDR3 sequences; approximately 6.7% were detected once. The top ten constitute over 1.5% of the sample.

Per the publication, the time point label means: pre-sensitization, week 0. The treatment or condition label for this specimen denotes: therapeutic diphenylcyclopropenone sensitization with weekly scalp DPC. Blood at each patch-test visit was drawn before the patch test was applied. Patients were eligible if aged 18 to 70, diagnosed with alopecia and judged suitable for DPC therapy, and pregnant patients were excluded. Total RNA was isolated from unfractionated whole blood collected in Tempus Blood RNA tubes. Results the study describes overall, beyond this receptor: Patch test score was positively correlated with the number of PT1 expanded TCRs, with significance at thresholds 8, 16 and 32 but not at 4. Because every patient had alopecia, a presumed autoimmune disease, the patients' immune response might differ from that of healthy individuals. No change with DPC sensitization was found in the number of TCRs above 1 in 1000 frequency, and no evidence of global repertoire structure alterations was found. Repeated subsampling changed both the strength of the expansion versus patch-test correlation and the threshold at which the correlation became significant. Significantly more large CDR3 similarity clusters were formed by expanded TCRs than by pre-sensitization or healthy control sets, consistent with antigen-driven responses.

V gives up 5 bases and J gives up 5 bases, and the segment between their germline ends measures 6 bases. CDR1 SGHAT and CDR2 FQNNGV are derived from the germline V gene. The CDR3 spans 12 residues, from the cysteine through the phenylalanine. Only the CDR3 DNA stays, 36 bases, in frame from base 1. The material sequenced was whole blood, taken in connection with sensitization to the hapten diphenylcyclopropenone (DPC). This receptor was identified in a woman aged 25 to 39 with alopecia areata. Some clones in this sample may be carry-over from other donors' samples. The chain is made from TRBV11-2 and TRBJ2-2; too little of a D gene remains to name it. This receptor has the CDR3 CASSQLTGELFF. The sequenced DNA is TGTGCCAGCAGCCAATTAACCGGGGAGCTGTTTTTT.